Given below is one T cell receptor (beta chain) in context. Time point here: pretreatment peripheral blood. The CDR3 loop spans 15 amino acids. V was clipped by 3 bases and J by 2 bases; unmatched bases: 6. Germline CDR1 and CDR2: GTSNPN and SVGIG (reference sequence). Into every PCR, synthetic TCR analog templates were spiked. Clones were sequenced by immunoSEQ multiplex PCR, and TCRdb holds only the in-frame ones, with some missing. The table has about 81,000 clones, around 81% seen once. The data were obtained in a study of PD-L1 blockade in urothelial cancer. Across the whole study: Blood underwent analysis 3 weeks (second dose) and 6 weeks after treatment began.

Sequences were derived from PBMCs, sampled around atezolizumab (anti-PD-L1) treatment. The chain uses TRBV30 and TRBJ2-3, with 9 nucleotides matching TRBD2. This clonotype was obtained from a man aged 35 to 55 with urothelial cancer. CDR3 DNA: TGTGCCTGGAGCGAAAGCGGGAGGCCCACAGATACGCAGTATTTT. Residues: CAWSESGRPTDTQYF.